This record covers a single T cell receptor beta chain. Both 60 Vbeta primers and 13 Jbeta primers went into the PCR. Measured with immunoSEQ multiplex PCR; TCRdb has only the in-frame clones, and not every one. The profile covers 150,000 to 200,000 clones, with 79% appearing a single time and approximately 0.4% taken by the ten largest. The sample is drawn from a study of cytomegalovirus exposure and HLA in healthy donors. The CDR3 sequence is 17 residues long. Germline V CDR1 and CDR2: MDHEN, SYDVKM. V lost 6 bases and J lost 3; bases outside the gene matches: 13. The sequencing sample was made of PBMCs. This clonotype was obtained from a male donor in good health and CMV-seropositive. This chain joins TRBV28 and TRBJ2-7, with 11 positions matching TRBD1. The CDR3 nucleotides read TGTGCCAGCAGCCCCTCATTAGGGACAGGGGGTGGCTACGAGCAGTACTTC. This translates into CASSPSLGTGGGYEQYF.